The entry below gives a single T cell receptor (beta chain) sequence along with its context. Its specific antigen is unknown. No much larger clone is present one base from it, and per-base qualities are unavailable. This record comes from a study of cytomegalovirus exposure and HLA in healthy donors listed by TCRdb under 2017. In the study overall: According to an earlier analysis of 550 to 700 of the donors, about 179 million T cells yielded 117 million unique TCR beta sequences and around 280 Gb of sequence data. An early release covering roughly 640 HLA-typed donors comprised around 300 gigabases of sequencing data and roughly 86 million unique TCR sequences. The genetic ancestry cluster associated with self-reported Caucasian donors included 81% of the 398 genotyped donors. The study aimed to test whether signatures of past pathogen exposure could be identified by cataloging public T cell receptors. The study used immunosequencing to profile the T cell repertoires of 666 subjects and linked those repertoires to cytomegalovirus serostatus. A separate validation cohort of approximately 130 different subjects was used in addition to the 666-subject first cohort. To predict cytomegalovirus infection status, the study combined high-throughput TCR immunosequencing, statistical association of individual TCRs with disease status, and machine learning. A later analysis re-analyzed previously published TCR beta repertoires from 550 to 700 donors and added high-resolution HLA genotyping to study TCR occurrence patterns. Rather than drawing on any new phenotypic data, the later analysis identified candidate immune exposures from TCR beta sequences and the way those sequences occurred across donors. In an earlier analysis of more than 550 of the donors, high-throughput TCR beta sequencing was used to judge whether each TCR beta V gene segment behaved as functional or pseudogenic. Alongside the repertoire data, information on donor age, sex, ethnicity and CMV serostatus was compiled. In a later genetic analysis, genome-wide SNP genotypes for about 65% of the roughly 670 donors were used, and that subset was treated as a discovery cohort. Every repertoire in the discovery cohort had been generated on one and the same sequencing platform. HLA typing covered class I and class II loci at four-digit resolution. Typing coverage varied by locus: 629-630 donors for A, B, C, DRB1 and DQB1; approximately 500 for DQA1; over 600 for DPA1; roughly 470 for DPB1. Roughly five DR-DQ haplotypes were handled as single units for association and clustering because linkage in the cohort was strong. Across 398 genotyped donors of the cohort, an average of approximately 240,000 unique TCR beta nucleotide sequences per donor were sequenced, and approximately 17% of those sequences were non-productive. The full study reports these points: HLA typing was unavailable for some donors at each locus, so association tests used only the typed subset. A total of fewer than 200 TCR beta chains were listed by the study as associated with cytomegalovirus. The earlier analysis of about 600 of the donors excluded about 16 rarely observed V segments, including chromosome 9 orphons, because counts were too low. Assigning TCR associations to individual alleles was difficult when HLA alleles, especially DR and DQ, strongly co-occurred. In a later analysis, the rate of TCR association differed among HLA loci, with DRB1 alleles having the most associated TCRs and HLA-C alleles having the fewest. In a later analysis, most CMV-associated TCR beta chains were found to appear HLA-restricted, with HLA associations seemingly driven largely by CMV exposure. This cohort had only TCR beta chains sequenced, and the lack of alpha or paired-chain data limited which features could be detected. In vitro tests confirmed that a few of the cytomegalovirus-associated TCR beta chains recognize cytomegalovirus antigens. In a later analysis, HLA-associated TCR beta chains showed more clonal expansion and lower generation probabilities than non-associated chains that were equally common. The only immune exposure information available for the cohort was CMV serostatus. Some IMGT-functional V segments, including TRBV6-2 and TRBV6-3, could not be distinguished by the 87-base-pair reads and were therefore excluded. Most TCR sequences were seen in very few donors, while some public TCRs were found in many individuals. In an earlier analysis of about 600 of the donors, most TCR beta V segments appeared in productive rearrangements about 87% or about 30% of the time, broadly matching IMGT annotations. It was suggested by the authors that the approach could potentially be generalized to other disease states and immunological phenotypes. In a later genetic analysis, a missense DCLRE1C variant was associated with V-gene and J-gene trimming of TCR beta chains, and the association was replicated in an independent cohort. A further reported finding was that TCR beta sequences accurately predicted the HLA-A and HLA-B alleles for most subjects in the first cohort. Presence/absence analyses assumed roughly uniform sequencing depth across donors, an assumption that may not hold. In both the original and validation cohorts, the classifier was reported to diagnose cytomegalovirus status with high specificity and sensitivity. Linkage disequilibrium might explain the correlated functional status among segregating V segments, but an unknown experimental factor could not be ruled out. The sequencing pipeline was judged likely to have produced a cluster of highly shared sequence variants as a technical artifact. In a later analysis, 15,000 to 20,000 TCR beta sequences were associated with specific HLA alleles at a false discovery rate of 0.05. Compared with the approximately 710-donor mean, donors in an Asian-associated ancestry cluster had fewer N-insertions in productive TCRs, according to a later genetic analysis. Several of the top co-occurrence clusters appeared to be linked to parvovirus B19, influenza, CMV and Epstein-Barr virus, according to a later analysis.

The cohort consisted of fewer than 700 healthy bone marrow donors. Cohort members were all nominally healthy when sampled, although unrecorded immune exposures were likely present. The donor tested CMV seropositive, placing the donor among the 310 or so seropositive members of the cohort. A peripheral blood sample was collected from each donor, and TCR beta sequencing was performed on peripheral blood mononuclear cells. Genomic DNA extraction from the blood cell samples was performed with the Qiagen DNeasy Blood Extraction Kit. Receptor libraries were prepared by the immunoSEQ multiplex PCR assay. The multiplex PCR relied on a mix of 60 forward primers for TCR Vbeta segments and 13 reverse primers for TCR Jbeta segments. The CDR3 region of rearranged TCR beta genes was amplified from genomic DNA with a multiplex PCR assay. The amplified TCR beta libraries were sequenced on the Illumina HiSeq System as 87-base-pair reads. The source study handled its data this way. A later analysis counted 65 million to 90 million unique TCR beta chains across the 550 to 750 repertoires, and around 9.9 million of these chains were shared by at least two donors. Raw reads were error-corrected and collapsed into unique sequences by a nearest-neighbor algorithm in which closely related sequences were merged to remove PCR and sequencing errors. CDR3 sequences were aligned to IMGT reference sequences to assign V, D and J gene segments. For a sequence to be retained, at least a six-nucleotide match to both a V gene segment and a J gene segment was required. Rearrangements were classified as productive when the CDR3 lacked stop codons and remained in frame with V and J, and all other rearrangements were classified as non-productive. Following IMGT convention, CDR3 was defined as the stretch from the second conserved V-encoded cysteine up to the conserved J-encoded phenylalanine. In an earlier analysis of 500 to 650 of the donors, sequences lacking an unambiguous match to a single V gene segment were excluded. In an earlier analysis of about 590 of the donors, a V segment was called functional when productive rearrangements were above 56.7%, and segregating when the standard deviation between donors exceeded 5%. A statistical classification framework was built for diagnosing cytomegalovirus status from the catalog of TCR beta chain sequences. A later analysis assigned V and J genes by comparing TCR nucleotide sequences with IMGT/GENE-DB human TR gene sequences. Using the TCRdist pipeline, a later analysis assigned CDR3 sequences along with most-parsimonious VDJ recombination scenarios. A later analysis defined each TCR beta chain by its CDR3 amino acid sequence plus V-gene family, and excluded reads lacking a unique V-gene family. A later analysis removed 592 highly shared, low-generation-probability nucleotide sequences to deal with suspected cross-contamination and a sequencing artifact. In a later analysis, a clonal expansion index for each public chain was calculated from normalized within-repertoire ranks of inferred template counts. Generation probabilities in a later analysis came from a VDJ recombination model fitted to out-of-frame rearrangements, and those results were checked against IGoR. A later analysis scored TCR-TCR, TCR-HLA and TCR-CMV co-occurrence with hypergeometric tests, applying a repertoire-size bias correction to TCR pairs. False discovery rates were estimated in a later analysis by permuting HLA or CMV assignments 20 times. In a later analysis, co-occurring TCRs were grouped with DBSCAN, and TCRdist sequence similarity was added when clustering was performed within HLA-allele-positive subsets. Co-occurrence clustering excluded repertoires with fewer than 30,000 or more than 120,000 public chains, plus five with anomalous nucleotide sharing. TCRdb's version of the immuneACCESS table is confined to in-frame rearrangements and falls short of the full clone set. An unresolved V gene accounts for under half of the shortfall where checked; the remainder is of unknown origin. V and J calls and clone size follow that table, whereas D and trimming were derived from the DNA. For this sample there are roughly 120,000 clones; around three quarters appear just once. The top ten clonotypes cover 3.3% of the sample.

Trimming costs V 0 bases and J 0 bases, and their ends lie 9 bases apart. From the germline V gene, CDR1 is SQVTM and CDR2 is ANQGSEA. The CDR3 covers 15 residues, taking in both the cysteine and the phenylalanine. Of all the DNA, just the CDR3 is kept, 45 bases in frame from base 1. Material: PBMCs. The TCR sequence derives from a young woman in good health and CMV-seropositive. The chain links TRBV29-1 with TRBJ2-1; a tentative D match to TRBD1 spans 5 bases. The nucleotide sequence reads TGCAGCGTTGAAGACCAGGGATTCTCCTACAATGAGCAGTTCTTC. This codes for CSVEDQGFSYNEQFF.